The source of this TCR beta chain is a study of T cell repertoires in cytomegalovirus infection. Looking at the study overall: Based on public TCR beta signatures, there were indications of CMV infection and of a matching HLA type.

CDR1 and CDR2 (germline): MNHNY, SVGAGI (reference sequence). Between the trimmed V and J ends, which lost 5 bases and 4 bases, there was a span of 12 bases. This CDR3 region has 14 residues. This clonotype was found a few times. Its antigen is undetermined. Each CDR3 protein is one row after TCRdb ran MiXCR on the reads. The data hold roughly 120,000 distinct CDR3 sequences, with 25% to 35% observed a single time. The sample consisted of CD8+ T cells from cultured PBMCs, taken from culture after CMV antigen stimulation. The receptor was derived from a human donor in good health (CMV status not recorded). Some clones in this sample may be carry-over from other donors' samples. The rearrangement links TRBV6-6 to TRBJ1-5; D is perhaps TRBD1 (5 bases). The CDR3 here is CASSVAGLNQPQHF. The CDR3 nucleotides are TGTGCCAGCAGTGTAGCAGGGTTGAATCAGCCCCAGCATTTT.